A single sample is the source of the 3 T cell receptor beta chains below, sequenced in a study of T cells in Graves' hyperthyroidism and ophthalmopathy. What was amplified from RNA transcripts were TCR beta CDR3 regions. The primer set for the first-round RT-PCR of the TCR CDR3 was HTBI. TCRdb redid the calling of the multiplex PCR reads with MiXCR, one entry per CDR3 protein. The repertoire holds hundreds of thousands of distinct CDR3 sequences, with 11% to 15% as singletons. The sequenced material came from blood. The receptors originated from a woman between 18 and 29 years old with Graves' hyperthyroidism.

This clonotype was recorded at least ten times. The chain recombines TRBV7-9 with TRBJ1-2, with 7 bases fitting TRBD1. Germline CDR1 SEHNR, CDR2 FQNEAQ (reference sequence). The J segment lost 2 bases and the V segment lost 5 bases, leaving 2 bases of the junction unmatched. CDR3 length: 13 amino acids. CDR3 residues: CASSGGQNYGYTF. In DNA, the CDR3 is TGTGCCAGCAGCGGGGGACAGAACTATGGCTACACCTTC.

This clonotype was seen at least ten times. The chain joins TRBV11-2 to TRBJ1-1, with D unclear. V was trimmed by 0 bases and J by 4 bases, leaving 9 bases between them. CDR3 length equals 14 residues. Looked up from germline, CDR1 is SGHAT and CDR2 is FQNNGV. The CDR3 bases are TGTGCCAGCAGCTTAGAGGAGGTGGGCACTGAAGCTTTCTTT. Amino acid sequence: CASSLEEVGTEAFF.

The rearrangement links TRBV15 to TRBJ2-1, with D perhaps matching TRBD2 (5 bases). Germline V gene sequence: CDR1 LNHNV, CDR2 YYDKDF (reference sequence). The CDR3 is made up of 16 amino acids. V lost 0 bases to trimming and J lost 1 base, with 10 bases between them. The CDR3 sequence: CATSREGLKSYNEQFF. The CDR3 nucleotides are TGTGCCACCAGCAGAGAAGGACTTAAGTCCTACAATGAGCAGTTCTTC.